This TCR beta chain was captured by sequencing in a study of blood T cell repertoires in COVID-19 (dated by TCRdb to the early 2020s). With respect to the entire study: Collaborator samples came from the United States, Italy and Spain and covered acute and convalescent phases of COVID-19. The sample metadata nearly always contained a de-identified subject ID, COVID-19 status, age in years and sex. Subjects who had been exposed to COVID-19, were actively infected with it, or had recovered from it provided the deeply sampled blood TCRbeta repertoires that made up the dataset. The prospective study material was composed of cDNA or gDNA derived from T cells, B-cell-depleted T cells, or PBMCs. Where available, HLA class I and class II types were obtained from metadata supplied by the sample provider rather than from assay-based typing. Samples were obtained from the ongoing ImmuneRACE study (first 160 participants) and from approximately 1,200 subjects provided by 6 global collaborators. The repertoires were made available in a free public database intended to serve as a resource for research on the immune response to SARS-CoV-2. Results the study describes overall, beyond this receptor: The amount of clinical and demographic metadata varied by source and participant and was provided uncurated.

TCRbeta CDR3 regions were amplified from genomic DNA using the immunoSEQ Assay, a bias-controlled multiplex PCR. Per the source publication's procedure: Nucleated cell counts per sample were estimated from amplification of reference gene primers within the assay. To quantify the absolute abundance of each unique TCRbeta CDR3 rearrangement, sequence reads were collapsed and filtered. For each sample, productive Simpson clonality was calculated by taking the square root of Simpson's diversity index across productive rearrangements. TCRdb provides this immuneACCESS table in a form limited to in-frame rearrangements. Some clones are lacking; in checked studies, under half of them reflect an unresolved V gene, and why the rest are absent is not known. That table is the source of V, J and clone size, and D and trimming were worked out from the DNA. Present in this sample are some 140,000 clones, more than 65% of which were seen just once. The ten biggest clones cover 10% to 15% of the sample.

Collaborating institutions collected whole blood in K2EDTA tubes following their own protocols. For TCRbeta analysis, collaborators shipped samples in one of three forms: frozen whole blood, isolated PBMCs, or DNA extracted from either of those sample types. V and J lose 2 bases and 8 bases, and a span of 15 bases separates them. The CDR3, cysteine through phenylalanine, is 15 amino acids long. Only CDR3 DNA remains: 45 bases, in frame from the first base. According to the germline V gene (reference sequence), CDR1 reads LGHDT and CDR2 reads YNNKEL. A remark on this clone: Its antigen is not yet known. Base qualities were left out, and no much larger clone turns up one base away.

The receptor comes from an older man with acute or convalescent COVID-19. The chain uses TRBV3-1 (or the pseudogene TRBV3-2) and TRBJ1-4, with TRBD1 perhaps the D gene, on 5 matching bases. Material: peripheral blood. The DNA is as follows: TGTGCCAGCAGCCAAAGTGGGGGGACCCCGGAAAAACTGTTTTTT. The encoded protein is CASSQSGGTPEKLFF.